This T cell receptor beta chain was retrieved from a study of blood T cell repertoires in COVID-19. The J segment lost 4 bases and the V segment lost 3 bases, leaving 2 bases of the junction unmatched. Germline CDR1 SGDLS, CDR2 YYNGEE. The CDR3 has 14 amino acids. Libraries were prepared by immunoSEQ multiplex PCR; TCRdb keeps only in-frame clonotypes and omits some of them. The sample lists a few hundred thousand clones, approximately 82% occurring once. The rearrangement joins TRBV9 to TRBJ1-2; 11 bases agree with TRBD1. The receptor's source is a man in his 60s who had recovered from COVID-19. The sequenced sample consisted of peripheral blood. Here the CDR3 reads CASSAGQGAYGYTF. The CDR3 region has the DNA TGTGCCAGCAGCGCCGGACAGGGGGCCTATGGCTACACCTTC.